This TCR beta chain was observed in a study of PD-L1 blockade in urothelial cancer. Documented time point: peripheral blood 6 weeks after treatment start. V shed 4 bases and J 11 bases; nucleotides not matched to a gene: 13. CDR1 MNHNS and CDR2 SASEGT come from the germline V gene. CDR3 length: 15 amino acids. Synthetic TCR analog templates were added to each PCR reaction. Profiling relied on immunoSEQ multiplex PCR, and the TCRdb table lists in-frame clones only, not all of them. Seen here are approximately 91,000 clones, around 78% observed once, and the top ten hold approximately 8%. V usage is TRBV6-1 and J usage is TRBJ1-1; TRBD1 aligns across 10 bases. This TCR was recovered from an older man with urothelial cancer. The input for sequencing was PBMCs, taken around atezolizumab (anti-PD-L1) treatment. The CDR3 nucleotides read TGTGCCAGCAGTGGGTGGGACAGGGGACGGTCGGAGGCTTTCTTT. This translates into CASSGWDRGRSEAFF.